One and the same sample provided the 15 T cell receptor beta chains below, sequenced in a study of shared clonotypes between healthy human individuals. TCRdb keeps only in-frame clones here, not all; method: immunoSEQ multiplex PCR. The sample records around 1.1 million clones, roughly 80% being singletons. Material for sequencing was memory CD4+ T cells from PBMCs. Stated subset: CD45RA-negative fraction. The receptors stem from a man in his late teens or twenties in good health. Some clones in this sample may be carry-over from other donors' samples.

J is TRBJ2-1 and V is TRBV11-1; D is unresolved. This CDR3 is built from 13 residues. V was trimmed by 4 bases and J by 8 bases, leaving 12 bases between them. Germline CDR1 reads SGHAT; CDR2 reads FQDESV (reference sequence). In DNA form, the CDR3 reads TGTGCCAGCAGCTCCCCAGTGACGGATGAGCAGTTCTTC. It codes for CASSSPVTDEQFF.

V and J are TRBV9 and TRBJ2-7; D unclear. The CDR3 extends over 11 amino acids. The V and J ends lost 3 bases and 3 bases respectively, with 4 bases between them. Per germline, CDR1 SGDLS and CDR2 YYNGEE. The CDR3 nucleotides read TGTGCCAGCAGCGCATACTACGAGCAGTACTTC. Its translation is CASSAYYEQYF.

V gene TRBV7-8 combines with J gene TRBJ2-5; 9 positions match TRBD2. The CDR3 is 17 residues long. The V gene's germline CDR1 is SGHVS and CDR2 FQNEAQ. V shed 1 base and J 1 base; nucleotides not matched to a gene: 7. DNA for the CDR3: TGTGCCAGCAGCTTAGGACTAGCGGACAGAATCCAAGAGACCCAGTACTTC. Translating gives CASSLGLADRIQETQYF.

V usage is TRBV7-9 and J usage is TRBJ1-5; possibly TRBD1 for D (5 bases). V was shortened by 1 base and J by 3 bases, with 7 bases between the two germline ends. The CDR3 totals 14 residues. The germline V gene encodes CDR1 SEHNR and CDR2 FQNEAQ (reference sequence). The CDR3 nucleotides are TGTGCCAGCAGCTTAGGAGGGGACAATCAGCCCCAGCATTTT. The encoded protein is CASSLGGDNQPQHF.

The chain joins TRBV7-2 to TRBJ2-1; 9 bases line up with TRBD1. CDR3 length equals 17 residues. V lost 4 bases, J lost 2 bases, and 9 bases stayed unmatched. Germline V CDR1 and CDR2: SGHTA, FQGNSA. The CDR3 nucleotides read TGTGCCAGCAGCTCCTCATTCCGGGACAGGGCCTACAATGAGCAGTTCTTC. Encoded protein: CASSSSFRDRAYNEQFF.

The rearrangement uses TRBV11-2 and TRBJ2-5, with 7 bases lining up with TRBD2. The CDR3 loop spans 15 amino acids. V gave up 6 bases and J gave up 1 base; unmatched junction bases: 8. Germline CDR1 reads SGHAT; CDR2 reads FQNNGV. In nucleotides, the CDR3 is TGTGCCAGCAGTCAATTAGCGGGTTCCCAAGAGACCCAGTACTTC. Protein sequence: CASSQLAGSQETQYF.

The gene calls are TRBV5-8 and TRBJ2-5; 8 bases agree with TRBD1. Germline V gives CDR1 SGHTS, CDR2 YDEGEE. V gave up 4 bases and J gave up 7 bases; unmatched junction bases: 6. The CDR3 runs 13 residues. The chain's CDR3 is CASSQGAPGTQYF. CDR3 sequence (DNA): TGTGCCAGCAGCCAGGGGGCCCCCGGGACCCAGTACTTC.

The J gene is TRBJ2-7, the V gene TRBV6-5; a weak D match, TRBD2 (7 bases). The CDR3 loop spans 15 amino acids. Germline loops: CDR1 MNHEY, CDR2 SVGAGI. V was pared by 8 bases and J by 7 bases, with 24 bases between. The CDR3 loop reads CASGNLRGGTREQYF. The CDR3 nucleotides read TGTGCCAGCGGCAACCTGAGGGGGGGGACGAGAGAGCAGTACTTC.

The J gene is TRBJ1-3, the V gene TRBV5-4; the D gene is possibly TRBD1 (6 bases). V was clipped by 0 bases and J by 0 bases, with 16 bases between them. The CDR3 runs to 18 residues. Germline values: CDR1 SGHNT, CDR2 YYREEE (reference sequence). This chain's CDR3 is CASSLALTAGASGNTIYF. The CDR3 DNA reads as TGTGCCAGCAGCTTGGCCTTGACAGCAGGGGCCTCTGGAAACACCATATATTTT.

This clone was counted a few times. The chain is built from TRBV7-9 and TRBJ1-2; tentatively, D is TRBD1 (6 bases). V was cut by 5 bases and J by 8 bases, with 18 bases left in between. The V gene's germline CDR1 is SEHNR and CDR2 FQNEAQ (reference sequence). CDR3 length: 14 amino acids. CDR3 protein: CASSLSGQFKGYTF. The CDR3 bases are TGTGCCAGCAGCCTATCAGGACAGTTCAAGGGCTACACCTTC.

V is TRBV18 and J is TRBJ1-2, with D hard to call. Per germline, CDR1 KGHSH and CDR2 LQKENI. The CDR3 is 14 amino acids. Trimming pared 4 bases from V and 0 bases from J, leaving 9 bases between. CDR3: CASSQDGPNYGYTF. The CDR3 region has the DNA TGTGCCAGCTCACAGGACGGACCTAACTATGGCTACACCTTC.

The chain recombines TRBV2 with TRBJ2-2; D ambiguous. Germline loops: CDR1 SNHLY, CDR2 FYNNEI. V was trimmed by 1 base and J by 1 base, leaving 4 bases between them. The CDR3 runs to 14 residues. The CDR3 protein is CASSEVRNTGELFF. In nucleotides, the CDR3 is TGTGCCAGCAGTGAAGTACGGAACACCGGGGAGCTGTTTTTT.

The chain carries TRBV7-9 and TRBJ1-5; 9 bases are shared with TRBD1. V shed 4 bases and J 5 bases; nucleotides not matched to a gene: 6. Germline V gene lookup returns CDR1 SEHNR and CDR2 FQNEAQ (reference sequence). This CDR3 spans 15 amino acids. Written as DNA, the CDR3 is TGTGCCAGCAGCTCCGGGACAGGGACGTATCAGCCCCAGCATTTT. Protein sequence: CASSSGTGTYQPQHF. The full variable domain, in which reference TRBV7-9 and TRBJ1-5 provide the parts outside the CDR3, is DTGVSQNPRHKITKRGQNVTFRCDPISEHNRLYWYRQTLGQGPEFLTYFQNEAQLEKSRLLSDRFSAERPKGSFSTLEIQRTEQGDSAMYLCASSSGTGTYQPQHFGDGTRLSIL.

Worth noting for this clone: Being one base from a much bigger clone, this may be a read error. Other DNA sequences from this sample encode an identical CDR3 as well. The chain carries TRBV7-9 and TRBJ1-5; possibly TRBD1 for D (5 bases). Germline CDR1 and CDR2: SEHNR and FQNEAQ (reference sequence). The CDR3 contains 12 residues. Trimming took 3 bases from V and 5 from J, leaving 5 bases between them. CDR3 protein: CASSLTDQPQHF. CDR3 nucleotide sequence: TGTGCCAGCAGCTTGACAGATCAGCCCCAGCATTTT.

Concerning this clone: Sequence at one end of the junction differs from germline and may be a read error. The rearrangement links TRBV12-5 to TRBJ2-1; D could derive from TRBD1 or TRBD2 (6 bases each). CDR3 length: 13 residues. Germline values: CDR1 LGHNT, CDR2 FRNRAP. CDR3: CASSKGRDNGQFF. In nucleotides, the CDR3 is TGTGCTAGTTCAAAGGGGCGGGACAATGGGCAGTTCTTC.